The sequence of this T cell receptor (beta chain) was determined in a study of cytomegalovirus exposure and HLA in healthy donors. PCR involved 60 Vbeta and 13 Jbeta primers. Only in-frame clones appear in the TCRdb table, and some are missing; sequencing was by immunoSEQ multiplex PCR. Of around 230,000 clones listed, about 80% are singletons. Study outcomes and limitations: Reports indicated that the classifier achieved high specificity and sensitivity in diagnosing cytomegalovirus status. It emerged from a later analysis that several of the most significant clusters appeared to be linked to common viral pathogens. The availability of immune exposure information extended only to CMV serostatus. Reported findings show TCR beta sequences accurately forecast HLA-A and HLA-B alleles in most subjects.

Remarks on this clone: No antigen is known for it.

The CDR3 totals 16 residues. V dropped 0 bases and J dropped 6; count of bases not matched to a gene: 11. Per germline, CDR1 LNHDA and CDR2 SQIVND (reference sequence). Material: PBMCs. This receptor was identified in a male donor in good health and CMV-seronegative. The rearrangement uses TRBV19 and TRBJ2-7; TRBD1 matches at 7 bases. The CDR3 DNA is TGTGCCAGTAGTATAGATCGGAGACAGGGTTTCGCCGAGCAGTACTTC. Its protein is CASSIDRRQGFAEQYF.